This record looks at one T cell receptor (beta chain) sequence and its context. The target antigen is unknown. The CDR3 is 14 amino acids. Germline assignment: CDR1 SGHTA and CDR2 FQGNSA. Trimming left V 1 base short and J 7 bases short, with 13 bases between. The data were obtained in a study of OX40 agonist ivuxolimab in advanced cancers. Study-wide background: A history of anti-PD-1, anti-PD-L1 or anti-CTLA-4 therapy was acceptable, and approximately 39% had some. Study-level results: On average, CD8+ T cells had more expanded clones than CD4+.

Drawing of blood for sampling happened at baseline, at cycle 4 day 1, and at cycle 7 day 1. Libraries were prepared by immunoSEQ multiplex PCR; TCRdb keeps only in-frame clonotypes and omits some of them. Among roughly 25,000 clones listed, about 75% were seen once. The sample consisted of CD4+ or CD8+ T cells sorted from blood, taken in a trial of the OX40 agonist ivuxolimab. The receptor comes from an adult with an advanced solid tumor such as melanoma, head and neck, liver or kidney cancer. The V and J genes are TRBV7-2 and TRBJ1-2; no definite D call. In nucleotides, the CDR3 is TGTGCCAGCAGCTTAGATATGTCGACGGGTGGCTACACCTTC. Translated: CASSLDMSTGGYTF.